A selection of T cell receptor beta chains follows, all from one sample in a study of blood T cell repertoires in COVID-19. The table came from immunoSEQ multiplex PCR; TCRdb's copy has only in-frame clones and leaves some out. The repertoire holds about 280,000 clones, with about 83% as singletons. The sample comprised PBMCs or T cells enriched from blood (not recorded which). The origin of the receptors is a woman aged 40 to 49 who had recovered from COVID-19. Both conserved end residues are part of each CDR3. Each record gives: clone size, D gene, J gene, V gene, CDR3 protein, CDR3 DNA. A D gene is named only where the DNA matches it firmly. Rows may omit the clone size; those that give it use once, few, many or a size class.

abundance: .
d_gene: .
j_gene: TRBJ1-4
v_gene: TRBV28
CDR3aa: CASSPGGPGANEKLFF
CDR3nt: TGTGCCAGCAGCCCCGGGGGACCGGGGGCTAATGAAAAACTGTTTTTT

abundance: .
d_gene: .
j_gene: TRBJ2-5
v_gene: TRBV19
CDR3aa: CASSIRRGPGQQETQYF
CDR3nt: TGTGCCAGTAGTATAAGAAGAGGGCCGGGACAACAAGAGACCCAGTACTTC

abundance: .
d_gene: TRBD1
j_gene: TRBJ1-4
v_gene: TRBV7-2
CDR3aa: CASSATGTATNEKLFF
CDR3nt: TGTGCCAGCAGCGCGACAGGGACGGCAACTAATGAAAAACTGTTTTTT

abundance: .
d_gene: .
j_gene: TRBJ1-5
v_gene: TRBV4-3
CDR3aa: CASSQTLARQPQHF
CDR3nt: TGCGCCAGCAGCCAAACCCTCGCGCGGCAGCCCCAGCATTTT

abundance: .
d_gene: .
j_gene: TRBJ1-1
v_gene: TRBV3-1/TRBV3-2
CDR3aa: CASSQDRRVSAFF
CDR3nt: TGTGCCAGCAGCCAAGATAGGAGAGTTTCTGCTTTCTTT

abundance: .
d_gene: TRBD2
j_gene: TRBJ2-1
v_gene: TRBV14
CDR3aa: CASSPNLAGGREQFF
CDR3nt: TGTGCCAGCAGCCCTAACCTAGCGGGAGGACGGGAGCAGTTCTTC

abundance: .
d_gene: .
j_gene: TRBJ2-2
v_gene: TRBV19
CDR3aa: CASSIVADVSRELFF
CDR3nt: TGTGCCAGTAGTATAGTAGCGGACGTAAGCCGGGAGCTGTTTTTT

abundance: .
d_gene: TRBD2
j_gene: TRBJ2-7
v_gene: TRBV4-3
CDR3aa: CASSQDWGGSGREQYF
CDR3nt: TGCGCCAGCAGCCAAGATTGGGGCGGGAGTGGGCGCGAGCAGTACTTC

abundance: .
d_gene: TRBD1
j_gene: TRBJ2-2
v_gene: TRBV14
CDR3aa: CASSHRAYRGRTGELFF
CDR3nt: TGTGCCAGCAGCCACAGGGCTTACAGGGGGCGAACCGGGGAGCTGTTTTTT

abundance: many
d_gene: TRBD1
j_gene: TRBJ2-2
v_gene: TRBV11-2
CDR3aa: CASSPWDRVGTGELFF
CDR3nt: TGTGCCAGCAGCCCCTGGGACAGGGTTGGCACCGGGGAGCTGTTTTTT

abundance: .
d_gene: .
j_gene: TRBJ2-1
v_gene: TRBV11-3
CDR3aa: CASSLGPPGNNEQFF
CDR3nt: TGTGCCAGCAGCTTAGGACCCCCAGGGAACAATGAGCAGTTCTTC

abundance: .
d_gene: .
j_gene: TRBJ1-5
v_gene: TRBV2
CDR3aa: CASSGSGTNNQPQHF
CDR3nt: TGTGCCAGCAGTGGATCCGGGACAAATAATCAGCCCCAGCATTTT

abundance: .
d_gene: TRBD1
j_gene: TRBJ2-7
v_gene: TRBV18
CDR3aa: CASSPLVPGQGLEQYF
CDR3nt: TGTGCCAGCTCTCCTCTTGTACCGGGACAGGGGCTTGAGCAGTACTTC

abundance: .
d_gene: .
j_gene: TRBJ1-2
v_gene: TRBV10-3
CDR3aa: CAISESSKAGSNYGYTF
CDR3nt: TGTGCCATCAGTGAGTCCAGTAAGGCAGGTTCTAACTATGGCTACACCTTC

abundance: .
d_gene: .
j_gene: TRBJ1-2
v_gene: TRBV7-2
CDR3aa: CASARERGGTYGYTF
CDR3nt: TGTGCCAGCGCGAGAGAGCGGGGCGGTACCTATGGCTACACCTTC

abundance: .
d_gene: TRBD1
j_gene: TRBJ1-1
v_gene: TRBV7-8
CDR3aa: CASSTGTGAEAFF
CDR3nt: TGTGCCAGCAGCACCGGGACAGGGGCTGAAGCTTTCTTT

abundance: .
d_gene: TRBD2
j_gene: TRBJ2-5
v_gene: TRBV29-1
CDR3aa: CSVKRTSVSETQYF
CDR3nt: TGCAGCGTTAAAAGGACTAGCGTTTCGGAGACCCAGTACTTC

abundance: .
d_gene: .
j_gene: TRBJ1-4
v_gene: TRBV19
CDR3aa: CASSRATNEKLFF
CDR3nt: TGTGCCAGTAGTAGAGCAACTAATGAAAAACTGTTTTTT

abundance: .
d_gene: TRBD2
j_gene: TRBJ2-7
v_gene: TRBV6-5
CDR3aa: CASGTSGYEQYF
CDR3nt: TGTGCCAGCGGGACTAGCGGATACGAGCAGTACTTC

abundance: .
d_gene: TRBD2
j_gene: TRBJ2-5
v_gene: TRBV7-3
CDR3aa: CASSRTSGSWETQYF
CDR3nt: TGTGCCAGCAGCAGGACTAGCGGGAGTTGGGAGACCCAGTACTTC

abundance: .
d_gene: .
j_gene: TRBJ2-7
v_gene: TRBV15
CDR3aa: CATSRDLGDIEQYF
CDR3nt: TGTGCCACCAGCAGAGATCTCGGGGACATCGAGCAGTACTTC

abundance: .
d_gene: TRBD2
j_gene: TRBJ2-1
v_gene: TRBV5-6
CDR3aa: CASSDGTSGANEQFF
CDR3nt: TGTGCCAGCAGCGACGGGACTAGCGGAGCGAATGAGCAGTTCTTC

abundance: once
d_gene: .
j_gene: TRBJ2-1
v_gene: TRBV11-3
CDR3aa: CASSLGGTGYNEQFF
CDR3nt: TGTGCCAGCAGCTTAGGGGGGACTGGCTACAATGAGCAGTTCTTC

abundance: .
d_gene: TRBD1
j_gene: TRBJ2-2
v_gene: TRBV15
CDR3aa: CATTSGQSTGELFF
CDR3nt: TGTGCCACCACCTCGGGACAGTCCACCGGGGAGCTGTTTTTT

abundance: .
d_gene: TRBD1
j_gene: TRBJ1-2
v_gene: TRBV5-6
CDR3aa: CASSSGQGVNYGYTF
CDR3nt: TGTGCCAGCAGCTCGGGACAGGGGGTTAACTATGGCTACACCTTC

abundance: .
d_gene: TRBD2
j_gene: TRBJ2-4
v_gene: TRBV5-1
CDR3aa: CASSSSSGSRNIQYF
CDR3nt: TGCGCCAGCAGCTCGTCTAGCGGGAGTAGAAACATTCAGTACTTC

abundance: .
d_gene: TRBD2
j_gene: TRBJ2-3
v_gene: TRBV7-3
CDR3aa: CASSRSGRAPDTQYF
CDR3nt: TGTGCCAGCAGCCGTAGCGGGAGGGCCCCAGATACGCAGTATTTT

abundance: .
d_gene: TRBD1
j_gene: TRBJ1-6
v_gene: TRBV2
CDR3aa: CASSVQGRNNSPLHF
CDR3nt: TGTGCCAGCAGTGTACAGGGGAGGAATAATTCACCCCTCCACTTT

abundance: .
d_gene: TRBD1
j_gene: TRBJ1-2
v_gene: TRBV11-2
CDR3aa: CASSLVQDRAYGYTF
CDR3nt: TGTGCCAGCAGCTTAGTCCAGGACAGGGCCTATGGCTACACCTTC

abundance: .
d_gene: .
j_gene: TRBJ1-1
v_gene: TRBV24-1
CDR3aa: CATSDLDSRGAFF
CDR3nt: TGTGCCACCAGTGATTTGGACAGCAGGGGAGCTTTCTTT

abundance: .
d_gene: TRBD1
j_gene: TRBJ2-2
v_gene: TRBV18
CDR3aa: CASSTGGTGELFF
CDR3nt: TGTGCCAGCTCAACAGGGGGCACCGGGGAGCTGTTTTTT

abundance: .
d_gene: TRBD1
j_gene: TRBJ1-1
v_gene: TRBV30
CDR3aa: CAWSITPGTGAFF
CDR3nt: TGTGCCTGGAGTATTACCCCCGGGACAGGCGCTTTCTTT

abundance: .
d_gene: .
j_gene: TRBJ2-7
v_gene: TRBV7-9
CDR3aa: CASSSPLLEQYF
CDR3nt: TGTGCCAGCAGCAGCCCTCTCCTTGAGCAGTACTTC

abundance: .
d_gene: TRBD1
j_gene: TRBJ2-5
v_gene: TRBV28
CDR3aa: CASTSQGKGWTQYF
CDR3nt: TGTGCCAGCACCTCACAGGGGAAGGGTTGGACCCAGTACTTC

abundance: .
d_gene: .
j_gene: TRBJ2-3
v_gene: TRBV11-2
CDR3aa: CASSSGLGKNTQYF
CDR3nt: TGTGCCAGCAGCTCCGGGTTGGGTAAAAATACGCAGTATTTT

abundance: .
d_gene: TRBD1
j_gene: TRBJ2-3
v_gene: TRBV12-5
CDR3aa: CASGSDRGLNTQYF
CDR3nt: TGTGCTAGTGGTTCGGACAGGGGGTTGAATACGCAGTATTTT

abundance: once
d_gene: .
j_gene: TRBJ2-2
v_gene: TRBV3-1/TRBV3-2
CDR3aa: CASSQQGAGATGELFF
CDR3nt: TGTGCCAGCAGCCAACAGGGGGCGGGAGCGACCGGGGAGCTGTTTTTT

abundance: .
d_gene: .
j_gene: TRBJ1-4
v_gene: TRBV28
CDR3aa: CASSFQGREKLFF
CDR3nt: TGTGCCAGCAGTTTCCAGGGTCGGGAAAAACTGTTTTTT

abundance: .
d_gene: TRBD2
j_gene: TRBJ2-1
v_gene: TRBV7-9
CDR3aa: CASTDPGLAGVEQFF
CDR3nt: TGTGCCAGCACCGACCCGGGACTAGCGGGAGTCGAGCAGTTCTTC

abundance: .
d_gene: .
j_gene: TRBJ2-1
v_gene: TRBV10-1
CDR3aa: CASSDITGNYYNEQFF
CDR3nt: TGCGCCAGCAGTGATATAACAGGGAACTACTACAATGAGCAGTTCTTC

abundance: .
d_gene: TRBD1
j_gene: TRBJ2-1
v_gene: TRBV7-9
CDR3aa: CASSTRQGGGYNEQFF
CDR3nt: TGTGCCAGCAGCACCCGACAGGGGGGAGGTTACAATGAGCAGTTCTTC

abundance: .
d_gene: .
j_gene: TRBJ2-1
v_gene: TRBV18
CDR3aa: CASSPYRDYNEQFF
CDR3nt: TGTGCCAGCTCACCCTACCGGGACTACAATGAGCAGTTCTTC

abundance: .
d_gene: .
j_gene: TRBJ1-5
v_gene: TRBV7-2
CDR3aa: CASSLETGLNQPQHF
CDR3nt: TGTGCCAGCAGCTTAGAGACAGGTCTTAATCAGCCCCAGCATTTT

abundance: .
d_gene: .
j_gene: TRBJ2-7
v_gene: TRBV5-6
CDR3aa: CASSGVAEYHGEF
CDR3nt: TGTGCCAGCAGCGGGGTAGCGGAGTATCACGGGGAATTC

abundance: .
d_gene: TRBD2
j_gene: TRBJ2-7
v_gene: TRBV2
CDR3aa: CASSEGSGVTYEQYF
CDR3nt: TGTGCCAGCAGTGAAGGTAGCGGGGTGACCTACGAGCAGTACTTC

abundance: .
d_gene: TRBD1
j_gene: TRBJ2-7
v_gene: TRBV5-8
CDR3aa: CASSEPGQGSSYEQYF
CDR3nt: TGTGCCAGCAGCGAGCCGGGACAGGGGAGCTCCTACGAGCAGTACTTC

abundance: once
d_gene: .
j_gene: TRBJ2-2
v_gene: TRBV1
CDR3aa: CTSSQGLDRDRGTTGELFF
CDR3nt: TGCACCAGCAGCCAAGGCCTAGACCGGGACAGGGGAACCACCGGGGAGCTGTTTTTT

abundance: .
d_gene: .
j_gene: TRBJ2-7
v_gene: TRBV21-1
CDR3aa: CASIMGQSIYEQYF
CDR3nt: TGTGCCAGCATCATGGGCCAGTCGATCTACGAGCAGTACTTC

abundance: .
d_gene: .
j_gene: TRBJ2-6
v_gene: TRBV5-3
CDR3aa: CARSLARRTRRVSGANVLTF
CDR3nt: TGTGCCAGAAGCTTGGCCCGGCGGACCCGGAGGGTTTCTGGGGCCAACGTCCTGACTTTC

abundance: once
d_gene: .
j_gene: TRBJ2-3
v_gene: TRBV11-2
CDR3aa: CASSSGVGPILTDTQYF
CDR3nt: TGTGCCAGCAGCTCCGGGGTTGGGCCCATCCTCACAGATACGCAGTATTTT

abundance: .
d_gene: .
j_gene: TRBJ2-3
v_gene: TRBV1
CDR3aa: CTSLGLLGWSTDTQYF
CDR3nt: TGCACCAGCTTGGGACTCCTGGGGTGGAGCACAGATACGCAGTATTTT

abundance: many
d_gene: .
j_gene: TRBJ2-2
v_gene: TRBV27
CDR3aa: CAVRTGSTGELFF
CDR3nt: TGTGCCGTTCGAACAGGGAGCACCGGGGAGCTGTTTTTT

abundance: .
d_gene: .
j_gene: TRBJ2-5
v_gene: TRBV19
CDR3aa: CASSIGGVAGLKETQYF
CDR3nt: TGTGCCAGTAGTATAGGTGGAGTGGCAGGACTTAAAGAGACCCAGTACTTC

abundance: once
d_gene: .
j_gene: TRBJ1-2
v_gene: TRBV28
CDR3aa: CASSSPRGGNYGYTF
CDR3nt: TGTGCCAGCAGTTCCCCCCGCGGGGGGAACTATGGCTACACCTTC

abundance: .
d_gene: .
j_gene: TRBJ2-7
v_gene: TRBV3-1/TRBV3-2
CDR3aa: CASSHRAGDEQYF
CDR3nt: TGTGCCAGCAGCCACCGGGCAGGGGACGAGCAGTACTTC

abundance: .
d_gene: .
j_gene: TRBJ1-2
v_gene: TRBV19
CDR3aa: CASSITVYYGYTF
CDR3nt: TGTGCCAGTAGTATCACAGTTTACTATGGCTACACCTTC

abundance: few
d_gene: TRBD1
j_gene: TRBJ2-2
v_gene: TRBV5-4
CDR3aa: CASTQGVTGELFF
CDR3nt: TGTGCCAGCACTCAGGGGGTAACCGGGGAGCTGTTTTTT